This is a list of T cell receptor beta chains from one sample in a study of cytomegalovirus exposure and HLA in healthy donors. Sequenced by immunoSEQ multiplex PCR; TCRdb stores in-frame clones only, minus some. The sample records approximately 160,000 clones, approximately 81% being singletons. Input material: PBMCs. The receptors derive from a man younger than 40 in good health and CMV-seropositive. CDR3s include the opening cysteine and the closing phenylalanine or tryptophan. The D gene is left open where the match is weak. Clone size is stated in some rows and not others, as once, few, many or a class when expanded.

d_gene	v_gene	j_gene	abundance	CDR3nt	CDR3aa
.	TRBV5-1	TRBJ2-1	once	TGCGCCAGCAGCCCCGCGGCGGGCGAGCAGTTCTTC	CASSPAAGEQFF
TRBD1	TRBV30	TRBJ1-1	.	TGTGCCTGGACCAGGGGGGACAGGGTAGCTTTCTTT	CAWTRGDRVAFF
.	TRBV6-6	TRBJ2-7	once	TGTGCCAGCAGTTACGACAACTACGAGCAGTACTTC	CASSYDNYEQYF
TRBD1	TRBV19	TRBJ1-2	.	TGTGCCAGTAGTTCCCGACAGGGTGGCCCTAACTATGGCTACACCTTC	CASSSRQGGPNYGYTF
TRBD1	TRBV7-8	TRBJ1-3	.	TGTGCCAGCAGCTGGACAGGGGGAAATGGAAACACCATATATTTT	CASSWTGGNGNTIYF
.	TRBV27	TRBJ1-1	.	TGTGCCAGCAGTTTAATGGGGGCGGACACTGAAGCTTTCTTT	CASSLMGADTEAFF
TRBD1	TRBV27	TRBJ2-7	.	TGTGCCAGCAGCCGCGGACAGGGTAGAGGCGAGCAGTACTTC	CASSRGQGRGEQYF
TRBD2	TRBV15	TRBJ2-1	.	TGTGCCACCAGCAGAGATCTCACTAGCGGGAGTCTTACGAATGAGCAGTTCTTC	CATSRDLTSGSLTNEQFF
.	TRBV5-1	TRBJ2-2	.	TGCGCCAGCAGCTGGGGACTTGGGGGGGAGCTGTTTTTT	CASSWGLGGELFF
TRBD1	TRBV30	TRBJ1-2	.	TGTGCCTGGAGGGGACAGTGGCTCGGCTATGGCTACACCTTC	CAWRGQWLGYGYTF
.	TRBV27	TRBJ2-7	.	TGTGCCAGCAGTTTATCGAAGAGGAGCATTGTTGGAGGGGGCCGGCAGTACTTC	CASSLSKRSIVGGGRQYF
.	TRBV4-3	TRBJ2-1	.	TGCGCCAGCAGCCAAGGGCCCCTAGGGGGACACAATGAGCAGTTCTTC	CASSQGPLGGHNEQFF
TRBD1	TRBV6-5	TRBJ2-2	once	TGTGCCAGCAAGATTCGGCAGGGGGCCGGCGGGGAGCTGTTTTTT	CASKIRQGAGGELFF
.	TRBV9	TRBJ2-5	.	TGTGCCAGCAGCGTAGACCCTCGGGAGACCCAGTACTTC	CASSVDPRETQYF
.	TRBV7-3	TRBJ2-2	.	TGTGCCAGCAGCAACGGGCCTCGACAGGCCACCGGGGAGCTGTTTTTT	CASSNGPRQATGELFF
TRBD1	TRBV5-6	TRBJ2-7	.	TGTGCCAGCAGCTTGACCGGGACAGGGGGCGAGGAGCAGTACTTC	CASSLTGTGGEEQYF
.	TRBV5-1	TRBJ1-3	.	TGCGCCAGCAGAGCGGACAGATCCCCTGGAAACACCATATATTTT	CASRADRSPGNTIYF
.	TRBV6-4	TRBJ2-6	.	TGTGCCAGTACTGGGGAGGCTGGGGCCAACGTCCTGACTTTC	CASTGEAGANVLTF
.	TRBV5-1	TRBJ1-5	.	TGCGCCAGCAGCTTGGGACTAGGCAATCAGCCCCAGCATTTT	CASSLGLGNQPQHF
.	TRBV13	TRBJ2-2	.	TGTGCCAGCAGCGAATGGGGGGAGGAGGAGACCGGGGAGCTGTTTTTT	CASSEWGEEETGELFF
.	TRBV6-6	TRBJ2-3	.	TGTGCCAGCAGTCCCCCCGGCAGGCGCACAGATACGCAGTATTTT	CASSPPGRRTDTQYF
TRBD2	TRBV19	TRBJ2-7	.	TGTGCCAGTACCCCGACTAGCGGGAGCAGTACGACCTACGAGCAGTACTTC	CASTPTSGSSTTYEQYF
.	TRBV30	TRBJ1-6	.	TGTGCCTGGGCGCCCCGGGGGAATTCACCCCTCCACTTT	CAWAPRGNSPLHF
.	TRBV7-8	TRBJ2-1	.	TGTGCCAGCAGCTTAGGGGGGGGCTCGACCTACAATGAGCAGTTCTTC	CASSLGGGSTYNEQFF
TRBD1	TRBV19	TRBJ2-5	.	TGTGCCAGTAGTATTGGACAGGGGGGTCGAGAGACCCAGTACTTC	CASSIGQGGRETQYF
TRBD2	TRBV7-3	TRBJ2-7	.	TGTGCCAGCAGCTTAGCGTCGGGACTAGTCTACGAGCAGTACTTC	CASSLASGLVYEQYF
.	TRBV18	TRBJ2-5	.	TGTGCCAGCTCACCACCAAGTCGGGAGACCCAGTACTTC	CASSPPSRETQYF
TRBD1	TRBV5-1	TRBJ1-3	.	TGCGCCAGCAGCTTGGATGCGACAGGGCCAGTCTCTGGAAACACCATATATTTT	CASSLDATGPVSGNTIYF
.	TRBV13	TRBJ1-2	.	TGTGCCAGCAGCTTAGGGACAGGCTCGGATGGCTACACCTTC	CASSLGTGSDGYTF
.	TRBV21-1	TRBJ2-3	.	TGTGCCAGCAGCAAAGGAGTCAGGGCAAGCACAGATACGCAGTATTTT	CASSKGVRASTDTQYF
.	TRBV5-1	TRBJ1-2	.	TGCGCCAGCAGCTTGGTGTTCTTCGACTCAGAAGGCTACACCTTC	CASSLVFFDSEGYTF
.	TRBV6-1	TRBJ1-1	few	TGTGCCAGCTCCAGGGGCCCGGACGTCTACACTGAAGCTTTCTTT	CASSRGPDVYTEAFF
TRBD1	TRBV13	TRBJ2-1	.	TGTGCCAGCAGCCCGCGACAGGGCGGCTACAATGAGCAGTTCTTC	CASSPRQGGYNEQFF